This T cell receptor beta chain was recorded in a study of blood T cell repertoires in COVID-19. Clinical history reported by participants formed the basis on which cohorts were assigned. Two negative PCRs, clearance, or symptom resolution characterized the recovered Cohort 3 donors. Clones were read by immunoSEQ multiplex PCR, and TCRdb kept only the in-frame ones, dropping some. The sample shows 240,000 or so clones, roughly 88% of them seen only once. Germline V gene sequence: CDR1 SNHLY, CDR2 FYNNEI. The CDR3 length is 15 residues. V was cut by 3 bases and J by 1 base, with 7 bases left in between.

This rearrangement joins TRBV2 to TRBJ2-6; D unresolved. The specimen was PBMCs or T cells enriched from blood (not recorded which). The sequence was collected from a woman between 45 and 60 years old who had recovered from COVID-19. The CDR3 nucleotides read TGTGCCAGCAGTGATGGCGGTTCTGGGGCCAACGTCCTGACTTTC. Protein: CASSDGGSGANVLTF.